This entry describes one T cell receptor (beta chain). This entry is derived from a study of blood T cell repertoires in COVID-19. In the study overall: COVID-19 samples collected from the United States, Italy and Spain covered acute and convalescent phases.

In the authors' workflow: Counts of nucleated cells, estimated from reference gene primer amplification, were obtained. The method was immunoSEQ multiplex PCR; TCRdb's version includes in-frame clones alone and lacks a portion of them. V and J calls and clone size come straight from that table; D and trimming were deduced from the DNA. The data show tens of thousands of clones, with roughly 80% seen just once and nearly 5% held by the top ten. The trim removed 4 bases at V and 7 bases at J, leaving 10 bases unmatched. Germline-derived CDR1 and CDR2 are MNHNY and SVGAGI (reference sequence). The CDR3 contains 15 residues.

The rearrangement links TRBV6-6 to TRBJ2-1, with 7 bases lining up with TRBD2. Sequenced input: peripheral blood. This clonotype originated in a woman aged 80 or over with active or convalescent COVID-19. CDR3: CASSSRLAGGNEQFF. The CDR3 DNA is TGTGCCAGCAGTTCTAGACTAGCTGGGGGGAATGAGCAGTTCTTC.